Listed below are T cell receptor beta chains from one sample, sequenced in a study of blood T cells in healthy people across ages. One entry per CDR3 protein results from TCRdb running MiXCR on the 5' RACE reads. The sample comprises around 1.5 million distinct CDR3 sequences, 42% of which are singletons, and 7% to 9.5% rests with the top ten. Material for sequencing was blood. Source of these receptors: a woman younger than 35 in good health. Each CDR3 is given with its conserved first and last residue. D genes are given only for firm matches. Clone size appears in some rows only: once, few, many, or a class for an expanded clone.

v_gene	j_gene	d_gene	len	abundance	CDR3aa	CDR3nt
TRBV10-3	TRBJ2-7	-	14	few	CAISWDGSSYEQYF	TGTGCCATCAGTTGGGACGGTAGCTCCTACGAGCAGTACTTC
TRBV29-1	TRBJ2-7	TRBD1	13	-	CSVARTGAYEQYF	TGCAGCGTTGCCAGGACAGGGGCCTACGAGCAGTACTTC
TRBV20-1	TRBJ1-2	TRBD1	15	few	CSARAGTGVTYGYTF	TGCAGTGCTAGAGCGGGGACAGGGGTGACCTATGGCTACACCTTC
TRBV10-3	TRBJ1-6	-	15	-	CAISESRDGVSPLHF	TGTGCCATCAGTGAGTCCAGGGATGGGGTTTCACCCCTCCACTTT
TRBV20-1	TRBJ2-1	-	13	-	CSAREVDGDEQFF	TGCAGTGCTAGAGAAGTGGACGGCGATGAGCAGTTCTTC
TRBV20-1	TRBJ2-3	-	12	-	CSPGGTTDTQYF	TGCAGTCCCGGAGGGACCACAGATACGCAGTATTTT
TRBV29-1	TRBJ1-2	TRBD1	13	few	CSVGGRDRDGYTF	TGCAGCGTTGGAGGCCGGGACAGGGATGGCTACACCTTC
TRBV5-1	TRBJ2-2	-	14	-	CASTNWGSTGELFF	TGCGCCAGCACCAATTGGGGTTCCACCGGGGAGCTGTTTTTT
TRBV20-1	TRBJ2-3	TRBD2	16	-	CSARVSSGGASDTQYF	TGCAGTGCTAGAGTTTCCAGCGGGGGGGCTTCAGATACGCAGTATTTT
TRBV12-3/TRBV12-4	TRBJ1-5	-	15	-	CASSRTVPGDQPQHF	TGTGCCAGCAGTCGGACAGTACCAGGAGATCAGCCCCAGCATTTT
TRBV12-3/TRBV12-4	TRBJ2-7	TRBD1	15	few	CASSTTGGAFHEQYF	TGTGCCAGCAGCACCACAGGGGGCGCTTTCCACGAGCAGTACTTC
TRBV28	TRBJ1-5	-	16	-	CASSLPAGASNQPQHF	TGTGCCAGCAGTTTACCGGCAGGGGCTAGCAATCAGCCCCAGCATTTT
TRBV27	TRBJ2-1	TRBD2	15	-	CASSYTATSGNGQFF	TGTGCCAGCAGTTATACAGCGACTAGCGGTAATGGGCAGTTCTTC
TRBV4-2	TRBJ2-3	TRBD2	16	-	CASSQDLASGTDTQYF	TGTGCCAGCAGCCAAGATCTCGCTAGCGGGACAGATACGCAGTATTTT
TRBV4-2	TRBJ2-3	TRBD1	14	few	CASSHAATRTGKYF	TGTGCCAGCAGCCACGCTGCTACTAGGACAGGCAAGTATTTT
TRBV27	TRBJ1-2	TRBD1	14	few	CASRQTGPGLGYTF	TGTGCCAGCAGACAGACAGGGCCGGGACTTGGCTACACCTTC
TRBV25-1	TRBJ2-1	-	16	few	CASSELGSPSYNEQFF	TGTGCCAGCAGTGAACTGGGCAGCCCTAGCTACAATGAGCAGTTCTTC
TRBV9	TRBJ2-2	-	17	-	CASSVPDRGPNTGELFF	TGTGCCAGCAGCGTACCGGACCGAGGTCCTAACACCGGGGAGCTGTTTTTT
TRBV14	TRBJ1-1	-	13	-	CASSQEFGTEAFF	TGTGCCAGCAGCCAAGAATTTGGCACTGAAGCTTTCTTT
TRBV11-2	TRBJ2-7	TRBD2	16	-	CASSLAGTSPYNEQYF	TGTGCCAGCAGCTTAGCCGGGACTAGCCCCTACAATGAGCAGTACTTC
TRBV27	TRBJ1-4	-	14	-	CASLGAGANEKLFF	TGTGCCAGCCTGGGGGCAGGGGCTAATGAAAAACTGTTTTTT
TRBV4-1	TRBJ2-1	TRBD2	16	few	CASSQDIGGAYNEQFF	TGCGCCAGCAGCCAAGATATCGGGGGGGCCTACAATGAGCAGTTCTTC
TRBV28	TRBJ1-2	-	16	-	CASSLPTGPPGAGYTF	TGTGCCAGCAGTTTACCTACAGGGCCCCCGGGGGCTGGCTACACCTTC